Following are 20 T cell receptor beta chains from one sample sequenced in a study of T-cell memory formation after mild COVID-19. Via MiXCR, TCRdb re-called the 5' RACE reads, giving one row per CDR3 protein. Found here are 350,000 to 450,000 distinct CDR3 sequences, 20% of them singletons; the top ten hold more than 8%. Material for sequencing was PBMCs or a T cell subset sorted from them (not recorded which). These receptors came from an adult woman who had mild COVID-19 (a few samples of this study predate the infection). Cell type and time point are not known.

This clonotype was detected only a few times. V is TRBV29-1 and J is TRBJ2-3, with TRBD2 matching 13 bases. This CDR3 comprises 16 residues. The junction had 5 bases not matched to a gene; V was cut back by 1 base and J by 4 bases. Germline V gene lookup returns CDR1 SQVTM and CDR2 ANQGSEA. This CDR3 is CSVEGTSGRVADTQYF. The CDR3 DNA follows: TGCAGCGTTGAAGGGACTAGCGGGAGAGTAGCAGATACGCAGTATTTT.

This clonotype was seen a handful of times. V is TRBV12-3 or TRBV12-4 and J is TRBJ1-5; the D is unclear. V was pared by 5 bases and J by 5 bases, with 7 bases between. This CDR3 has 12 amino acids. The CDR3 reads CASSLSHQPQHF. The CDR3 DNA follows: TGTGCCAGCAGTCTCTCGCATCAGCCCCAGCATTTT.

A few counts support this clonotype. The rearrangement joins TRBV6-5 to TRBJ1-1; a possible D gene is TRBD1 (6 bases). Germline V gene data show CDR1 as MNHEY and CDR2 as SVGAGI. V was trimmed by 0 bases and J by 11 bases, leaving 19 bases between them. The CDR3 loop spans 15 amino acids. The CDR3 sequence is CASSYSSWGRGGAFF. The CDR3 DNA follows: TGTGCCAGCAGTTACTCGAGTTGGGGGCGAGGAGGGGCTTTCTTT.

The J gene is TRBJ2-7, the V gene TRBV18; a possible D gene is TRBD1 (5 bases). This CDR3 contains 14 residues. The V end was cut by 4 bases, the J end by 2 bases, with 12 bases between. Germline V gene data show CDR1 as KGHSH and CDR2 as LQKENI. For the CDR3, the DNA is TGTGCCAGCTCACTACCACAGGCGCCCTACGAGCAGTACTTC. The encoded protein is CASSLPQAPYEQYF.

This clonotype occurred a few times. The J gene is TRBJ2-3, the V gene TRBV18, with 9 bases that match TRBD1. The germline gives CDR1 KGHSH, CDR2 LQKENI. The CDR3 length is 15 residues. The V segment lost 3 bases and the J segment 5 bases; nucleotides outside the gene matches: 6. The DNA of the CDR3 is TGTGCCAGCTCACCGGGACAGGGCGTTAAAGATACGCAGTATTTT. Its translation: CASSPGQGVKDTQYF.

DNA for the CDR3: TGCAGCGTTGATGGAGGCTCGGACACTGAAGCTTTCTTT. The encoded protein is CSVDGGSDTEAFF. The chain combines TRBV29-1 with TRBJ1-1; D unresolved. The germline CDR1 and CDR2 sequences are SQVTM and ANQGSEA. This CDR3 has 13 amino acids. V was trimmed by 3 bases and J by 3 bases, leaving 11 bases between them.

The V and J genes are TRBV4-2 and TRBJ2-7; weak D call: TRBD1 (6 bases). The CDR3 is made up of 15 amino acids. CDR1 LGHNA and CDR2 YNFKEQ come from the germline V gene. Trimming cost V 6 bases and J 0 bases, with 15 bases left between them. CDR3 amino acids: CASRPLRDNSYEQYF. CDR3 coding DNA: TGTGCCAGCAGGCCCCTCCGGGACAACTCCTACGAGCAGTACTTC.

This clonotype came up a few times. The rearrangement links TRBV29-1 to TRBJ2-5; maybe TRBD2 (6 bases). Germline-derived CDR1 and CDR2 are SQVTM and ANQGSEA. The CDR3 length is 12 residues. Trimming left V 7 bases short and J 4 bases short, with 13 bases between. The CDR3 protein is CSAAGLLETQYF. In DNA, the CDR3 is TGCAGCGCCGCGGGGCTTTTAGAGACCCAGTACTTC.

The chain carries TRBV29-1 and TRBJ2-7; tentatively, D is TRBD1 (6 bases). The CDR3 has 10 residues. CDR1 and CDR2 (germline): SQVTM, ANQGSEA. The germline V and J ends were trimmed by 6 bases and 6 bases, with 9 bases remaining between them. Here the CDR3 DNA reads TGCAGCGTCGGGGACATCGAGCAGTACTTC. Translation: CSVGDIEQYF.

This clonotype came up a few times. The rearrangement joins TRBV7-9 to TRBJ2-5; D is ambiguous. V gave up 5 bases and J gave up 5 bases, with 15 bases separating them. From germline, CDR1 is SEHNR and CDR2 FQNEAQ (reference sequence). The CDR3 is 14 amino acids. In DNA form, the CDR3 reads TGTGCCAGCAGCCAAAACCTGGGCCGGGAGACCCAGTACTTC. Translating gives CASSQNLGRETQYF.

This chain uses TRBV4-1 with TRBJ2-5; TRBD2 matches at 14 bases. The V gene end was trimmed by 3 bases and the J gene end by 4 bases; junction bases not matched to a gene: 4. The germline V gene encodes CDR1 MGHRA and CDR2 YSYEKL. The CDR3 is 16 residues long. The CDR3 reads CASSQTGLAGAETQYF. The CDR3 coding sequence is TGCGCCAGCAGCCAGACGGGACTAGCGGGGGCAGAGACCCAGTACTTC.

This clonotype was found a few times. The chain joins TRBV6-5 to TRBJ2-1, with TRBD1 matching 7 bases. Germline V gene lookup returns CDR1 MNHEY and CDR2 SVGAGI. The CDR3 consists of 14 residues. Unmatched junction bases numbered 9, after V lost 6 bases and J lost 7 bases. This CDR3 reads CASRPIDRENEQFF. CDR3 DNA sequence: TGTGCCAGCAGACCTATCGACAGGGAAAATGAGCAGTTCTTC.

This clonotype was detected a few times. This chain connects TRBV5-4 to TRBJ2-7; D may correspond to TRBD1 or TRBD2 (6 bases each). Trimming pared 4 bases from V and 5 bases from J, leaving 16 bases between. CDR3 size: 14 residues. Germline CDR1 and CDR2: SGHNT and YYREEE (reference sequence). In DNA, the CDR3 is TGTGCCAGCAGCCGATCGGGGGCGAGGAACGAGCAGTACTTC. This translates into CASSRSGARNEQYF. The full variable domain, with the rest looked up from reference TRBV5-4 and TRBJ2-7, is ETGVTQSPTHLIKTRGQQVTLRCSSQSGHNTVSWYQQALGQGPQFIFQYYREEENGRGNFPPRFSGLQFPNYSSELNVNALELDDSALYLCASSRSGARNEQYFGPGTRLTVT.

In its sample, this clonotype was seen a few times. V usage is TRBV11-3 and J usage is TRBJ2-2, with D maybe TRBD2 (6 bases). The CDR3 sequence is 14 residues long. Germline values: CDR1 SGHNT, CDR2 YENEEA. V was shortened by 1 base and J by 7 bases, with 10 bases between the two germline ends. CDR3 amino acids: CASSLVSGSGELFF. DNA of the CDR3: TGTGCCAGCAGCTTAGTATCCGGGAGCGGGGAGCTGTTTTTT.

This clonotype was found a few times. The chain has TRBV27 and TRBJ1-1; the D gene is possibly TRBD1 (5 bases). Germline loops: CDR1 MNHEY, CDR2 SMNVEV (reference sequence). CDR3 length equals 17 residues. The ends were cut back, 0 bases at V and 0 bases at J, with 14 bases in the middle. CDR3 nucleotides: TGTGCCAGCAGTTTATCGGGCAGGGTGACTATGAACACTGAAGCTTTCTTT. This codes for CASSLSGRVTMNTEAFF.

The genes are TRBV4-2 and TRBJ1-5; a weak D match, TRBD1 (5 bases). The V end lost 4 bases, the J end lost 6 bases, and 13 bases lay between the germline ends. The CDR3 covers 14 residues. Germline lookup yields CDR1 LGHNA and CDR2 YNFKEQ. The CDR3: CASSPEGGAQPQHF. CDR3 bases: TGTGCCAGCAGCCCAGAAGGAGGGGCTCAGCCCCAGCATTTT.

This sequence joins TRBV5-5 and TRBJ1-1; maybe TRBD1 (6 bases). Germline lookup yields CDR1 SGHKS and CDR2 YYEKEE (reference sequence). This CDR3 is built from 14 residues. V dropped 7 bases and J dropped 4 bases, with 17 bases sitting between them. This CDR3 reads CASSDFQGSTEAFF. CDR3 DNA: TGTGCCAGCTCAGATTTCCAGGGGTCCACTGAAGCTTTCTTT.

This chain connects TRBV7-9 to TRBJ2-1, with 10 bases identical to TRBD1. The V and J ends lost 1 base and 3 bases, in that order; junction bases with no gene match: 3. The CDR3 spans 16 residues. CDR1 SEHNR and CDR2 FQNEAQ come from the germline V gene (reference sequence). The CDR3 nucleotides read TGTGCCAGCAGCTTAGTTGGACAGGGGGTCTACAATGAGCAGTTCTTC. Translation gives CASSLVGQGVYNEQFF.

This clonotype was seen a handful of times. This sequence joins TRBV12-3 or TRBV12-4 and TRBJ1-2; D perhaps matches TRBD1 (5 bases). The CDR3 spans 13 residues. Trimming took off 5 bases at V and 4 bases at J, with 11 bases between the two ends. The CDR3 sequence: CASSLGQAYGYTF. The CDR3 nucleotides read TGTGCCAGCAGTCTCGGACAAGCCTATGGCTACACCTTC.

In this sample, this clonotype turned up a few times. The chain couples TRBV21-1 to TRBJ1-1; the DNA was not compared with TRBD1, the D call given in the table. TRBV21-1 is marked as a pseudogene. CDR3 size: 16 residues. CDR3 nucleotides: TGTGCCAGCACCGCAGGGAAGGGGAACCGGAACACTGAAGCTTTCTTT. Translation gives CASTAGKGNRNTEAFF.